This T cell receptor beta chain comes out of a study of T cell repertoires in cytomegalovirus infection. About the research overall: Public TCR beta signatures marked donors with CMV infection and the matching HLA. Study-level results: HLA-C-restricted, CMV-specific TCR beta clonotypes were dominant ex vivo. Based on cumulative public TCR beta family frequency, carriers of CMV plus the relevant HLA were identified.

Deletions cut 5 bases from V and 1 base from J, with 11 bases between. Germline CDR1 LNHDA, CDR2 SQIVND (reference sequence). There are 14 residues in the CDR3. This clonotype was seen at least ten times. As yet, its antigen is unknown. Each CDR3 protein gets one entry after TCRdb re-called the reads with MiXCR. The sample holds some 77,000 distinct CDR3 sequences, 3% to 4.5% seen once. The rearrangement uses TRBV19 and TRBJ1-1; the D is unclear. This receptor was identified in a human donor in good health (CMV status not recorded). Some clones in this sample may be carry-over from other donors' samples. What was sequenced was PBMCs. The CDR3 loop is CASSSNRENTEAFF. Here the CDR3 DNA reads TGTGCCAGTAGTTCTAATAGAGAGAACACTGAAGCTTTCTTT.